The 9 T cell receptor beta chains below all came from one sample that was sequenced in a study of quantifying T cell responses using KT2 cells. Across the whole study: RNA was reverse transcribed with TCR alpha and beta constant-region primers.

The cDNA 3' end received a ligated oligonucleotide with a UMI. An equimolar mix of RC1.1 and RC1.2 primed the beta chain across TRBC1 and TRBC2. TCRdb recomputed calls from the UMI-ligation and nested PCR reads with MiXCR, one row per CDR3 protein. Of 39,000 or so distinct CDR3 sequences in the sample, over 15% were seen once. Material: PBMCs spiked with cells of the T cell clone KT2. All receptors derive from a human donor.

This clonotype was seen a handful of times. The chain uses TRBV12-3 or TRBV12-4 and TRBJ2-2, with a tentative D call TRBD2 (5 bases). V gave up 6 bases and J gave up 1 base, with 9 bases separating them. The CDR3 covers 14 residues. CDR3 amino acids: CASRTGVNTGELFF. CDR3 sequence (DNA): TGTGCCAGCAGAACCGGGGTGAACACCGGGGAGCTGTTTTTT.

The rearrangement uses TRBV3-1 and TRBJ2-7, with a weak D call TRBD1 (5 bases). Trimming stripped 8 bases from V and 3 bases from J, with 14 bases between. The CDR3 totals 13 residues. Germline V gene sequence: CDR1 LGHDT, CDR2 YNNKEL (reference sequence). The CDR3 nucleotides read TGTGCCAGCTCCGGACACTCTCGCTACGAGCAGTACTTC. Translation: CASSGHSRYEQYF.

The CDR3 region has the DNA TGTGCCAGCAGCTCCCGCATCGGACAGTTCGCCGGCTACACCTTC. Translating gives CASSSRIGQFAGYTF. J is TRBJ1-2 and V is TRBV7-8, with a weak D call TRBD1 (6 bases). Trimming left V 4 bases short and J 8 bases short, with 20 bases between. The length of the CDR3 is 15 residues. Germline V gene data show CDR1 as SGHVS and CDR2 as FQNEAQ.

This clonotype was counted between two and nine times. The DNA for the CDR3 is TGCGCCAGCAGCCATGCGGGCAGGATCCAAGAGACCCAGTACTTC. Encoded protein: CASSHAGRIQETQYF. The chain joins TRBV4-3 to TRBJ2-5, with D possibly being TRBD2 (5 bases). From germline, CDR1 is LGHNA and CDR2 YSLEER. V was clipped by 3 bases and J by 1 base, with 12 bases between them. The CDR3 loop spans 15 amino acids.

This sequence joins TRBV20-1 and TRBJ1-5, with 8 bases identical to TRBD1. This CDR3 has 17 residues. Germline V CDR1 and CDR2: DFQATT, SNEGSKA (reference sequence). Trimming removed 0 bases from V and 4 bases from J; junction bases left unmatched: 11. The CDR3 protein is CSARERTGRARNQPQHF. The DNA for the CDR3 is TGCAGTGCTAGAGAGAGGACAGGGAGGGCTCGAAATCAGCCCCAGCATTTT.

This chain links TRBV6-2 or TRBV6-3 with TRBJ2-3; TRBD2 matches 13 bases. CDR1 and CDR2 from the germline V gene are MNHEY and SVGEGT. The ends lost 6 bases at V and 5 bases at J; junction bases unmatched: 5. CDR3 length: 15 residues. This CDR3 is CASSWTSGRRDTQYF. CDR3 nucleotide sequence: TGTGCCAGCAGCTGGACTAGCGGGAGACGAGATACGCAGTATTTT.

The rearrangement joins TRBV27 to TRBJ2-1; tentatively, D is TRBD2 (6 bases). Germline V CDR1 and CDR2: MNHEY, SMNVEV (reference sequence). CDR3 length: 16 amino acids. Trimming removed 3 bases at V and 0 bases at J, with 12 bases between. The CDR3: CASSLGGGSSYNEQFF. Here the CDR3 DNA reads TGTGCCAGCAGTTTGGGCGGAGGGAGCTCCTACAATGAGCAGTTCTTC.

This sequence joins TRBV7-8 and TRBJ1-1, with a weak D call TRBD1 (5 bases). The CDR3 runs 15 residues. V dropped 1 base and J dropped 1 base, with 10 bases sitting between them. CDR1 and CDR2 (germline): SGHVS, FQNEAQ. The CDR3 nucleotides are TGTGCCAGCAGCTTAGGCGGCAGGGCGAACACTGAAGCTTTCTTT. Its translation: CASSLGGRANTEAFF.

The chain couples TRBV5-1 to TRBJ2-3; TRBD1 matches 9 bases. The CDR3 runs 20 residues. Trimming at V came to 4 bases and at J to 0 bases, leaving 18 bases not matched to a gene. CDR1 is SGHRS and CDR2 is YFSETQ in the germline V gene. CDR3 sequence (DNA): TGCGCCAGCAGCGGCGAACCAATAAACCGGGACAGGGACAGCACAGATACGCAGTATTTT. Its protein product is CASSGEPINRDRDSTDTQYF. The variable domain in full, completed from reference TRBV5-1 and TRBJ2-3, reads KAGVTQTPRYLIKTRGQQVTLSCSPISGHRSVSWYQQTPGQGLQFLFEYFSETQRNKGNFPGRFSGRQFSNSRSEMNVSTLELGDSALYLCASSGEPINRDRDSTDTQYFGPGTRLTVL.